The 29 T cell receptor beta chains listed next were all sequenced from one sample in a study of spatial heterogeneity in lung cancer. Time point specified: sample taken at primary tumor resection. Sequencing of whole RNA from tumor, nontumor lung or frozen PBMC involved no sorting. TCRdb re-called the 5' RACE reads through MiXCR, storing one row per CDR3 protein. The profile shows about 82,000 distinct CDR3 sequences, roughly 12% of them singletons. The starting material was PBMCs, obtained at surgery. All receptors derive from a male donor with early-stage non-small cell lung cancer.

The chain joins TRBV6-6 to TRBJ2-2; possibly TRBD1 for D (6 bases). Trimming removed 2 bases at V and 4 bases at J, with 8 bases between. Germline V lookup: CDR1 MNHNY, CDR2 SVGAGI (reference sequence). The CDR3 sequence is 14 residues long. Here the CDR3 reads CASSYPRGTGELFF. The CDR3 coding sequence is TGTGCCAGCAGTTACCCCAGGGGCACCGGGGAGCTGTTTTTT.

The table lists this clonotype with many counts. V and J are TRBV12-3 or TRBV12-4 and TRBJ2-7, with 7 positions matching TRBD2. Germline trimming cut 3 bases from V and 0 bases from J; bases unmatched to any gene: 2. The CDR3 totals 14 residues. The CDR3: CASSLGGSSYEQYF. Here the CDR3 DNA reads TGTGCCAGCAGTTTGGGCGGGAGCTCCTACGAGCAGTACTTC.

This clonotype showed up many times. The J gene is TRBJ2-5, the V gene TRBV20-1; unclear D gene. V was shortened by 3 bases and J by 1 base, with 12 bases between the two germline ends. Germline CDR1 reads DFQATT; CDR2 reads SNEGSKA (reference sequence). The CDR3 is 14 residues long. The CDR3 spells CSARDWASQETQYF. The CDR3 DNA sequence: TGCAGTGCTAGGGATTGGGCCTCCCAAGAGACCCAGTACTTC.

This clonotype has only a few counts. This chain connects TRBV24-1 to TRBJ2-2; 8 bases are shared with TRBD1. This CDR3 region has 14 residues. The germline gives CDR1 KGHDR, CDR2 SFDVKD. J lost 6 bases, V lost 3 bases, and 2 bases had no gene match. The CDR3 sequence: CATSDADRAGELFF. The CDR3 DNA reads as TGTGCCACCAGTGATGCGGACAGGGCCGGGGAGCTGTTTTTT.

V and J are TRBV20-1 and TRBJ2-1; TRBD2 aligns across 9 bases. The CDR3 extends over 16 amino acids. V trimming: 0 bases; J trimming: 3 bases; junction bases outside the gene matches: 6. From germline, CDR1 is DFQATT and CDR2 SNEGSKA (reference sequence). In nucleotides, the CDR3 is TGCAGTGCTAGAGACACGGGACTAGCAATCTACAATGAGCAGTTCTTC. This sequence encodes CSARDTGLAIYNEQFF.

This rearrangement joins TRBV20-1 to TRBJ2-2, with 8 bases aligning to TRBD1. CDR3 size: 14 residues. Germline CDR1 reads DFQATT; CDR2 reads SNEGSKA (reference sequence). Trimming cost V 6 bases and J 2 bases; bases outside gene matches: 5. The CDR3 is CSARQGTNTGELFF. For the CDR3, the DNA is TGCAGTGCGCGACAGGGGACCAACACCGGGGAGCTGTTTTTT.

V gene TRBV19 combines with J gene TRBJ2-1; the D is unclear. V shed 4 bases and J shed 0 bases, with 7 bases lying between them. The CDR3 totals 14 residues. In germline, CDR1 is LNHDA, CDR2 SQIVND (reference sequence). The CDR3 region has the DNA TGTGCCAGTAGTAAGGTGAGCTCCTACAATGAGCAGTTCTTC. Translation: CASSKVSSYNEQFF.

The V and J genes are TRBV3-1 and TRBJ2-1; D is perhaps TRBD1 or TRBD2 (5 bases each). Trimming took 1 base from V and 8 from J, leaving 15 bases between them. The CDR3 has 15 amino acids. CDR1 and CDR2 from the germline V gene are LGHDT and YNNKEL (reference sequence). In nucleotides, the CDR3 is TGTGCCAGCAGCCAAGGGGGGTCGTCAGATTATGAGCAGTTCTTC. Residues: CASSQGGSSDYEQFF.

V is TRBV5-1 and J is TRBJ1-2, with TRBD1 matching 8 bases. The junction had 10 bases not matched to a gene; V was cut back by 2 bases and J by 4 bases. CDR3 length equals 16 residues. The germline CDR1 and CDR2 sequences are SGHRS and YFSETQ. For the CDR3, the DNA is TGCGCCAGCAGCTTAAGCCCTGGACAGGGAACCTATGGCTACACCTTC. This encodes CASSLSPGQGTYGYTF.

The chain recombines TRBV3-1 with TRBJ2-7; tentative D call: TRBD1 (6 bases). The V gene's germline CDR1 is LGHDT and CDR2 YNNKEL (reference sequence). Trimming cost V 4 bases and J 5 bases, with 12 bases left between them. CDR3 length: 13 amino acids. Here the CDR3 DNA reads TGTGCCAGCAGCCCCTCCCACAGGGACGAGCAGTACTTC. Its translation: CASSPSHRDEQYF.

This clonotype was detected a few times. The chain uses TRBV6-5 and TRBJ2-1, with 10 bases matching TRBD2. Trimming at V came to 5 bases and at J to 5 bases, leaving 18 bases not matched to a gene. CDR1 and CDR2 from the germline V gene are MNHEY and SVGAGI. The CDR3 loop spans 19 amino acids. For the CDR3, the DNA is TGTGCCAGCAGTCCCGGAGCGGGGGGGATAAACCGGATTAACAATGAGCAGTTCTTC. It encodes CASSPGAGGINRINNEQFF.

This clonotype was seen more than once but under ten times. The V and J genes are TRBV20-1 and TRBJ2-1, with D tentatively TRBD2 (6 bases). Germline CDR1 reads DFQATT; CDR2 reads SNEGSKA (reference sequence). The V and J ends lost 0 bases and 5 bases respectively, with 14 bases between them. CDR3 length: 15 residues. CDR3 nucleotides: TGCAGTGCTAGAGATATGACGGGGGTAAACAATGAGCAGTTCTTC. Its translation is CSARDMTGVNNEQFF.

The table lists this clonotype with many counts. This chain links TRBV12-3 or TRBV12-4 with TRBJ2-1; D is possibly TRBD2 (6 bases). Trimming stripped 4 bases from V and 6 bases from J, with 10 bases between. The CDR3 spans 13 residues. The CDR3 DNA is TGTGCCAGCAGTTGGGGACTCACCAATGAGCAGTTCTTC. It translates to CASSWGLTNEQFF.

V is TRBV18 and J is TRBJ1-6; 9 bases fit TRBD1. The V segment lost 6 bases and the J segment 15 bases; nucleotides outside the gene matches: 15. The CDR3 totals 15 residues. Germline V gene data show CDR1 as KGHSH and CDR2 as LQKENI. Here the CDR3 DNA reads TGTGCCAGCTCTCATTCGGGACAGGGATTGGAGGTCCTCCACTTT. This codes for CASSHSGQGLEVLHF.

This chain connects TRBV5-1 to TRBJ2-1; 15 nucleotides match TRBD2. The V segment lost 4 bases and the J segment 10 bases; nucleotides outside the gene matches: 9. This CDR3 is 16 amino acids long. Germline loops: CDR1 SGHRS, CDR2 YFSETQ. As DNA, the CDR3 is TGCGCCAGCAGCGAGGGACTAGCGGGAGGTACAGAGGAGCAGTTCTTC. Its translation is CASSEGLAGGTEEQFF.

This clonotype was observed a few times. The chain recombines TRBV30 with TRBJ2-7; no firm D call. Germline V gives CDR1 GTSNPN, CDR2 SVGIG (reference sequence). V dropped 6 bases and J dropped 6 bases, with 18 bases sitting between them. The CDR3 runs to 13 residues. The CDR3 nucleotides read TGTGCCTGCCCTGTGGGAACCTTCCTCGAGCAGTACTTC. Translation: CACPVGTFLEQYF.

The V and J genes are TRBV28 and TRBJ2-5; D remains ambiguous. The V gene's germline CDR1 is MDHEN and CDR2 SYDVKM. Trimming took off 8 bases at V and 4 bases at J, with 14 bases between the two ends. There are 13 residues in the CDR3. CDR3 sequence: CASREPNTETQYF. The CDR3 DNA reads TGTGCCAGCCGAGAGCCGAATACAGAGACCCAGTACTTC.

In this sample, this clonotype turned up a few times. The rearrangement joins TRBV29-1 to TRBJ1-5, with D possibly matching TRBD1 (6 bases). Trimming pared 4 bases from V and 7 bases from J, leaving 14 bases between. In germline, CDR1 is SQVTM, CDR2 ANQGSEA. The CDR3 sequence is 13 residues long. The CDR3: CSVVSGAGQPQHF. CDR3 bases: TGCAGCGTTGTGTCAGGGGCAGGGCAGCCCCAGCATTTT.

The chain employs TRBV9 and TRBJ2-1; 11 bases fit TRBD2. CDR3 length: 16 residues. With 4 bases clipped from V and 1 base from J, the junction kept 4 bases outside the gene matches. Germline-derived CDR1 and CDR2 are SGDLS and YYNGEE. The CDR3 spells CASSPGLAVSYNEQFF. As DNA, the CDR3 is TGTGCCAGCAGCCCGGGACTAGCGGTTTCCTACAATGAGCAGTTCTTC.

CDR3 in DNA: TGTGCCAGCAGCCAAGACGGCAATGAGCAGTTCTTC. Translated, it gives CASSQDGNEQFF. The chain has TRBV3-1 and TRBJ2-1, with D uncertain. Per the germline V gene, CDR1 is LGHDT and CDR2 is YNNKEL (reference sequence). Deletions cut 0 bases from V and 6 bases from J, with 3 bases between. The length of the CDR3 is 12 residues.

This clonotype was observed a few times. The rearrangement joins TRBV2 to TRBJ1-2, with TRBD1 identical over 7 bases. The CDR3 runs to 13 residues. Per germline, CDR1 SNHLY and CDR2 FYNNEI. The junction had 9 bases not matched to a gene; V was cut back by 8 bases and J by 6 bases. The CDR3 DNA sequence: TGTGCCAGCCTAGGGACAGATTTTCATGGCTACACCTTC. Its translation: CASLGTDFHGYTF.

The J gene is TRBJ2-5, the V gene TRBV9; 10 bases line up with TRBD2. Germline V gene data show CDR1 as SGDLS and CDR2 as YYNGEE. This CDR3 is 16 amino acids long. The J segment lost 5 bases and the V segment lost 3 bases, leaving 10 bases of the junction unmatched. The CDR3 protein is CASSAERGGAWETQYF. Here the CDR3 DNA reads TGTGCCAGCAGCGCGGAGCGGGGGGGCGCTTGGGAGACCCAGTACTTC.

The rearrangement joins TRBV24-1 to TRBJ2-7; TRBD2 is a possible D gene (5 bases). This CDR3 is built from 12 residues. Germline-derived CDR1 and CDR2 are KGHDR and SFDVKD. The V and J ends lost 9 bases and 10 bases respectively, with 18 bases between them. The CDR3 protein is CATSSGGVAQYF. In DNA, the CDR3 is TGTGCCACCTCCAGCGGCGGAGTCGCCCAGTACTTC.

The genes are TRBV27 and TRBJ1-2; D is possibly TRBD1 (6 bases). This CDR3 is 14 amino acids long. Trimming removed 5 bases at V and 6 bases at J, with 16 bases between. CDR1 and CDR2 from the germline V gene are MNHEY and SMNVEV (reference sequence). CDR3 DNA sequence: TGTGCCAGCAGTACCCGAGTCTCAGGGGATGGCTACACCTTC. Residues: CASSTRVSGDGYTF.

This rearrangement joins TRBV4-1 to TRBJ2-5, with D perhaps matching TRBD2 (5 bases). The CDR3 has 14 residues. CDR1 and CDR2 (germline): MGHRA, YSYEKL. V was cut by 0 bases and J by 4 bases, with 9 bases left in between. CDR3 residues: CASSQDGGRETQYF. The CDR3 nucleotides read TGCGCCAGCAGCCAAGATGGAGGCAGAGAGACCCAGTACTTC.

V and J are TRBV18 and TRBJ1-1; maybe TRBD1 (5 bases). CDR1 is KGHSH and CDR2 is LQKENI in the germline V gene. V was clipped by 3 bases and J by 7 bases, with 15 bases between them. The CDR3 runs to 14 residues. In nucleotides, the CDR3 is TGTGCCAGCTCACCGGGACTCCAAGACAATGAAGCTTTCTTT. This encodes CASSPGLQDNEAFF.

The CDR3 coding sequence is TGCAGTGCTAGGCGGTTGGCGAACGGGGAGCTGTTTTTT. This encodes CSARRLANGELFF. J is TRBJ2-2 and V is TRBV20-1; unclear D gene. Trimming took 3 bases from V and 7 from J, leaving 12 bases between them. The germline V gene encodes CDR1 DFQATT and CDR2 SNEGSKA (reference sequence). The CDR3 is made up of 13 amino acids.

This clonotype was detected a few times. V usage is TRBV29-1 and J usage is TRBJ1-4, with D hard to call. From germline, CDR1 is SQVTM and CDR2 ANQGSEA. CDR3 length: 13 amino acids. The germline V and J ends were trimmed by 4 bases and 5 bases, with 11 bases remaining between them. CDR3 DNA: TGCAGCGTTGTTGGGCCAAGGAATGAAAAACTGTTTTTT. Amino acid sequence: CSVVGPRNEKLFF.

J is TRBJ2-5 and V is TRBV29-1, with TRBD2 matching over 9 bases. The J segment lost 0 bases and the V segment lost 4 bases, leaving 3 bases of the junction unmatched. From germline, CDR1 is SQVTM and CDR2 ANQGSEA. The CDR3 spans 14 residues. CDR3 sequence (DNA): TGCAGCGTTGCGGCTAGCGGGAACCAAGAGACCCAGTACTTC. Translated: CSVAASGNQETQYF.